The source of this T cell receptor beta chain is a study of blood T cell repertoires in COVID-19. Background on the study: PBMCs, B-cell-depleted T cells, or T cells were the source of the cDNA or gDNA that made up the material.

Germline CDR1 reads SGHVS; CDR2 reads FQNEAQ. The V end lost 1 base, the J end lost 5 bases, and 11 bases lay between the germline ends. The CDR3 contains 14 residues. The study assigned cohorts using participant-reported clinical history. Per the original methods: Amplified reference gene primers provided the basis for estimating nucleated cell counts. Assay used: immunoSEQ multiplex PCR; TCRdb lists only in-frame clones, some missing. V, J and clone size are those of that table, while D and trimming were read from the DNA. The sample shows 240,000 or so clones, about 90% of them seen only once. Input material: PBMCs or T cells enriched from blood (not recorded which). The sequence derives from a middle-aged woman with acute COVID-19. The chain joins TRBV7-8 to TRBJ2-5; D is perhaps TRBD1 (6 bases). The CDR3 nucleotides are TGTGCCAGCAGCTTAGGGCACAGGGACGAGACCCAGTACTTC. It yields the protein CASSLGHRDETQYF.